This TCR beta chain was obtained from a study of neoadjuvant anti-PD-1 for oral cavity cancer. TCRdb keeps only in-frame clones here, not all; method: immunoSEQ multiplex PCR. The table has tens of thousands of clones, 27% seen once. Indicated time point: after neoadjuvant nivolumab, at surgical resection. V shed 7 bases and J shed 4 bases, with 13 bases lying between them. The germline CDR1 and CDR2 sequences are SNHLY and FYNNEI. CDR3 length equals 13 residues. V is TRBV2 and J is TRBJ1-2; D not resolved. The TCR sequence derives from a person between 40 and 85 years old with oral cavity squamous cell carcinoma. The starting material was tumor tissue, obtained after nivolumab (anti-PD-1) treatment. As DNA, the CDR3 is TGTGCCAGCACAGGCAGGCCCATCTATGGCTACACCTTC. Translated: CASTGRPIYGYTF.